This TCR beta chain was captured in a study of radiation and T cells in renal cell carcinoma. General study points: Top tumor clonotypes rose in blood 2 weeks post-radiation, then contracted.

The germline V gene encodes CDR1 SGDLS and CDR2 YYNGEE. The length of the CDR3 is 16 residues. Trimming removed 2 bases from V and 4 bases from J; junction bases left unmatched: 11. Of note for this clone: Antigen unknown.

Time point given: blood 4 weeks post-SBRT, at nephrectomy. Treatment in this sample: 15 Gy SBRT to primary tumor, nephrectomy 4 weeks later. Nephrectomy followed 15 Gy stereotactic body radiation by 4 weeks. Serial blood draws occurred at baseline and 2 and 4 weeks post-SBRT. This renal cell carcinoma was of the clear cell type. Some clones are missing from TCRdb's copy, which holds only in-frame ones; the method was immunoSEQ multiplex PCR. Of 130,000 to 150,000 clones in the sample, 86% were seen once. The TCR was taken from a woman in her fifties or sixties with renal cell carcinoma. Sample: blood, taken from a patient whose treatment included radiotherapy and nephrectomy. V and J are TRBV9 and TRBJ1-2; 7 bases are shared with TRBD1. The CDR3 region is CASSVQRDRAFYGYTF. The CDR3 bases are TGTGCCAGCAGCGTGCAAAGGGACAGAGCTTTCTATGGCTACACCTTC.